The next 24 T cell receptor beta chains were all read from a single sample in a study of T cell clonality in common variable immunodeficiency. Libraries were prepared by immunoSEQ multiplex PCR; TCRdb keeps only in-frame clonotypes and omits some of them. Recorded here are approximately 37,000 clones, none singletons. The sequencing sample was made of peripheral blood mononuclear cells. Receptors were obtained from a person between 18 and 75 years old in good health.

This clone was seen many times. Read data end 3 residues before the CDR3 end; the end is taken from the germline J gene. The chain links TRBV12-5 to TRBJ2-7, with TRBD1 matching over 8 bases. The J segment lost 2 bases and the V segment lost 0 bases, leaving 9 bases of the junction unmatched. CDR1 is LGHNT and CDR2 is FRNRAP in the germline V gene. This CDR3 is built from 17 residues. The CDR3 bases that were read are TGTGCTAGTGGTTTGGTACATTACAGGGGGAGCCCCTACGAG. Protein product: CASGLVHYRGSPYE. In full, the CDR3 reads CASGLVHYRGSPYEQYF.

At least ten counts were recorded for this clone. The read comes to an end 3 residues before the CDR3 does, leaving the germline J gene to fill in the end. Distinct nucleotide sequences in the sample also encode this CDR3. This rearrangement joins TRBV4-1 to TRBJ2-1; TRBD2 matches 11 bases. Germline V gene lookup returns CDR1 MGHRA and CDR2 YSYEKL. CDR3 length: 17 amino acids. J was trimmed by 0 bases and V by 1 base; bases with no gene match: 2. This CDR3 is CASSQGTSGSSYNEQFF. The part of the CDR3 DNA that was read is TGCGCCAGCAGCCAAGGGACTAGCGGGTCCTCCTACAATGAG.

This clone was seen ten or more times. Read data end 3 residues before the CDR3 end; the end is taken from the germline J gene. V usage is TRBV5-1 and J usage is TRBJ2-5, with a possible D match to TRBD2 (6 bases). V lost 4 bases and J lost 1, with 11 bases in between. Germline CDR1 SGHRS, CDR2 YFSETQ. CDR3 length: 14 residues. CDR3 DNA, as far as it was read: TGCGCCAGCAGCACGGGAGCGGCCCAAGAGACC. It yields the protein CASSTGAAQET. The CDR3 in its entirety is CASSTGAAQETQYF.

This clone showed up many times. The CDR3 end is not reached by the read, which stops 3 residues before it; the germline J gene fills it in. The chain links TRBV5-1 to TRBJ2-3; TRBD1 matches at 9 bases. This CDR3 spans 18 amino acids. The V and J ends lost 3 bases and 1 base, in that order; junction bases with no gene match: 12. Germline V gene sequence: CDR1 SGHRS, CDR2 YFSETQ. The CDR3 protein is CASSWTGTGTRGTDTQYF. The part of the CDR3 DNA that was read is TGCGCCAGCAGCTGGACCGGGACAGGGACTCGCGGCACAGATACG.

This clone has at least ten counts. The read ends 3 residues shy of where the CDR3 ends; the end is completed using the germline J gene. The rearrangement links TRBV20-1 to TRBJ2-3; D call uncertain. Per germline, CDR1 DFQATT and CDR2 SNEGSKA (reference sequence). This CDR3 comprises 12 residues. The V end lost 6 bases, the J end lost 1 base, and 8 bases lay between the germline ends. The CDR3 loop is CSAPSRTDTQYF. The sequenced CDR3 bases are TGCAGTGCCCCTTCTCGCACAGATACG.

This clone occurred a few times. The read ends 3 residues shy of where the CDR3 ends; the end is completed using the germline J gene. J is TRBJ2-2 and V is TRBV7-2; D may be TRBD1 or TRBD2 (5 bases each). CDR1 is SGHTA, CDR2 FQGNSA, per germline. The CDR3 is made up of 15 amino acids. The CDR3 region is CASSRELTGGSPLFF. Partial CDR3 DNA: TGTGCCAGCAGCCGGGAACTAACAGGTGGTTCACCG.

This clone was found many times. The read ends 3 residues before the CDR3 terminus; that terminus is restored from the germline J gene. V and J are TRBV5-1 and TRBJ2-5; D ambiguous. Trimming shortened V by 0 bases and J by 5 bases, and 11 bases separated the two germline ends. The germline CDR1 and CDR2 sequences are SGHRS and YFSETQ. The CDR3 is 14 amino acids. CDR3 amino acids: CASSLGQVVETQYF. The sequenced part of the CDR3 DNA is TGCGCCAGCAGCTTGGGTCAGGTTGTGGAGACC.

This clone came up many times. The read ends 3 residues shy of where the CDR3 ends; the end is completed using the germline J gene. This rearrangement joins TRBV29-1 to TRBJ2-7; weak D call: TRBD1 (5 bases). Germline values: CDR1 SQVTM, CDR2 ANQGSEA. V was cut by 4 bases and J by 5 bases, with 12 bases left in between. This CDR3 spans 12 amino acids. Incomplete CDR3 DNA: TGCAGCGTTGGCGGTCAGGGAAACGAG. Translation gives CSVGGQGNE. The complete CDR3 sequence is CSVGGQGNEQYF.

This clone showed up many times. The read is 3 residues too short to cover the CDR3 end, so that end is filled in from the germline J gene. The rearrangement uses TRBV30 and TRBJ2-2; D tentatively reads TRBD1 or TRBD2 (6 bases each). This CDR3 contains 15 residues. Looked up from germline, CDR1 is GTSNPN and CDR2 is SVGIG (reference sequence). CDR3 DNA (partial): TGTGCCTGGAGATCTACAGGGAGGATGGGGGAAAAG. Its protein is CAWRSTGRMGEK. The whole CDR3 protein is CAWRSTGRMGEKLFF. Complete variable domain (other parts from reference TRBV30 and TRBJ2-2): SQTIHQWPATLVQPVGSPLSLECTVEGTSNPNLYWYRQAAGRGLQLLFYSVGIGQISSEVPQNLSASRPQDRQFILSSKKLLLSDSGFYLCAWRSTGRMGEKLFFGEGSRLTVL.

This clone was seen repeatedly, ten times or more. The read ends 3 residues early relative to the CDR3; the germline J gene fills the gap. The gene calls are TRBV5-1 and TRBJ2-6; 8 nucleotides line up with TRBD1. The CDR3 totals 18 residues. With V trimmed by 4 bases and J by 0 bases, 9 bases remained unmatched. Germline V gives CDR1 SGHRS, CDR2 YFSETQ. The covered CDR3 bases are TGCGCCAGCAGCGGAGGGACAGGCGTCTCCTCTGGGGCCAACGTC. It translates to CASSGGTGVSSGANV. The complete CDR3 sequence is CASSGGTGVSSGANVLTF.

This clone came up many times. The read finishes 3 residues shy of the CDR3 end, and the germline J gene is used to complete it. V gene TRBV30 combines with J gene TRBJ2-4, with 7 bases lining up with TRBD1. The CDR3 contains 13 residues. V lost 1 base, J lost 6 bases, and 3 bases stayed unmatched. Germline V gene data show CDR1 as GTSNPN and CDR2 as SVGIG (reference sequence). The sequenced CDR3 bases are TGTGCCTGGAGTGCGGGACAGCGAAACATT. Its protein is CAWSAGQRNI. The whole CDR3 sequence is CAWSAGQRNIQYF.

This clone came up many times. The CDR3 end falls 3 residues outside the read, so it is completed with the germline J gene. This chain uses TRBV20-1 with TRBJ2-2; 11 bases line up with TRBD1. Looked up from germline, CDR1 is DFQATT and CDR2 is SNEGSKA (reference sequence). The CDR3 extends over 15 amino acids. The ends lost 3 bases at V and 3 bases at J; junction bases unmatched: 3. CDR3 DNA, as far as it was read: TGCAGTGCTAGTGGACAGGGGGCAGACACCGGGGAG. It yields the protein CSASGQGADTGE. The CDR3 as a whole reads CSASGQGADTGELFF.

This clone was recorded at least ten times. The read stops 3 residues short of the end of the CDR3; the missing end is completed from the germline J gene. J is TRBJ2-1 and V is TRBV20-1; 9 positions match TRBD1. This CDR3 has 15 residues. V shed 5 bases, J shed 8 bases, and the junction held 13 bases outside the gene matches. Germline-derived CDR1 and CDR2 are DFQATT and SNEGSKA (reference sequence). CDR3 residues: CSAGRRQGVSYEQFF. The sequenced part of the CDR3 DNA is TGCAGTGCTGGCCGAAGACAGGGGGTCTCCTATGAG.

At least ten counts were recorded for this clone. The read comes to an end 3 residues before the CDR3 does, leaving the germline J gene to fill in the end. This chain uses TRBV7-2 with TRBJ1-1; no clear D gene. The germline gives CDR1 SGHTA, CDR2 FQGNSA. The CDR3 loop spans 12 amino acids. Trimming pared 5 bases from V and 2 bases from J, leaving 6 bases between. The CDR3 protein is CASSLTNTEAFF. The CDR3 bases that were read are TGTGCCAGCAGCCTCACTAACACTGAA.

By its share, this clone is medium-sized. The read ends 3 residues early relative to the CDR3; the germline J gene fills the gap. The chain employs TRBV5-1 and TRBJ1-4, with 8 bases lining up with TRBD1. The CDR3 covers 15 residues. V shed 4 bases, J shed 1 base, and the junction held 3 bases outside the gene matches. CDR1 and CDR2 from the germline V gene are SGHRS and YFSETQ. CDR3 DNA, as far as it was read: TGCGCCAGCAGCGACGGACAGGGAACTAATGAAAAA. Its protein product is CASSDGQGTNEK. The full CDR3 reads CASSDGQGTNEKLFF.

This clone was detected ten times or more. The read stops 3 residues short of the end of the CDR3; the missing end is completed from the germline J gene. The chain couples TRBV3-1 (or the pseudogene TRBV3-2) to TRBJ2-7; 8 bases match TRBD1. CDR3 size: 15 residues. Trimming removed 5 bases from V and 0 bases from J; junction bases left unmatched: 6. Germline CDR1 reads LGHDT; CDR2 reads YNNKEL (reference sequence). The CDR3 reads CASSKSGQVSYEQYF. The sequenced CDR3 bases are TGTGCCAGCAGCAAGTCGGGACAGGTCTCCTACGAG.

Ten or more counts support this clone. The observed sequence ends 3 residues before the CDR3 terminus, with the missing tail filled in from the germline J gene. The chain joins TRBV18 to TRBJ1-2, with a tentative D call TRBD1 (6 bases). Deletions cut 3 bases from V and 5 bases from J, with 13 bases between. The CDR3 runs to 14 residues. The germline V gene has CDR1 KGHSH and CDR2 LQKENI. CDR3 bases read: TGTGCCAGCTCACCGGCAGGGGATGAGTATGGC. Its protein is CASSPAGDEYG. The entire CDR3 reads CASSPAGDEYGYTF.

This clone was observed many times. The sequence runs out 3 residues before the end of the CDR3; the remainder is reconstructed from the germline J gene. The chain links TRBV27 to TRBJ1-1; the match to TRBD1 covers 7 bases. The germline V gene encodes CDR1 MNHEY and CDR2 SMNVEV (reference sequence). This CDR3 spans 13 amino acids. The V gene end was trimmed by 2 bases and the J gene end by 7 bases; junction bases not matched to a gene: 4. The CDR3 loop is CASSLMWDSEAFF. The covered CDR3 bases are TGTGCCAGCAGTTTAATGTGGGACAGTGAA.

There are many counts of this clone. The CDR3 end is not reached by the read, which stops 3 residues before it; the germline J gene fills it in. The J gene is TRBJ1-1, the V gene TRBV12-3 or TRBV12-4, with D possibly TRBD1 on 6 matching bases. The CDR3 has 13 amino acids. Trimming left V 5 bases short and J 3 bases short, with 10 bases between. The covered CDR3 bases are TGTGCCAGCAGTGCAGGGGTTGACACTGAA. It is translated as CASSAGVDTE. The complete CDR3 reads CASSAGVDTEAFF.

This clone showed up many times. The CDR3 extends 3 residues past the end of the read, so its final part is completed from the germline J gene. The chain links TRBV2 to TRBJ1-5, with D possibly being TRBD1 (5 bases). The CDR3 is 14 amino acids. Deletions cut 6 bases from V and 3 bases from J, with 12 bases between. In germline, CDR1 is SNHLY, CDR2 FYNNEI. The CDR3 is CASSVGGPNQPQHF. Incomplete CDR3 DNA: TGTGCCAGCAGCGTGGGGGGACCCAATCAGCCC.

This clone was observed at least ten times. The CDR3 goes on 3 residues after the read ends, and that part is filled in from the germline J gene. The chain links TRBV30 to TRBJ1-2; maybe TRBD1 (6 bases). The CDR3 covers 13 residues. The germline V gene encodes CDR1 GTSNPN and CDR2 SVGIG (reference sequence). V was shortened by 8 bases and J by 5 bases, with 18 bases between the two germline ends. The DNA read from the CDR3 is TGTGCCCACCTACGGACAGCCAAATATGGC. Its translation is CAHLRTAKYG. The full CDR3 protein is CAHLRTAKYGYTF.

This clone appeared many times. The CDR3 end falls 3 residues outside the read, so it is completed with the germline J gene. The chain is built from TRBV20-1 and TRBJ2-5; weak D call: TRBD1 (6 bases). Trimming left V 5 bases short and J 4 bases short, with 17 bases between. The germline V gene has CDR1 DFQATT and CDR2 SNEGSKA (reference sequence). This CDR3 region has 14 residues. This chain's CDR3 is CSAEQGSAAETQYF. The sequenced CDR3 bases are TGCAGTGCTGAACAGGGAAGCGCGGCAGAGACC.

This clone has a count of ten or more. From the germline J gene comes the end of the CDR3, since the read stops 3 residues before it. The chain employs TRBV7-8 and TRBJ2-7; TRBD2 matches at 7 bases. The germline gives CDR1 SGHVS, CDR2 FQNEAQ. The J segment lost 3 bases and the V segment lost 1 base, leaving 6 bases of the junction unmatched. The CDR3 length is 15 residues. The CDR3 DNA, read in part, is TGTGCCAGCAGCTTAGGGGCTAGCGGCGGCTACGAG. This codes for CASSLGASGGYE. In full, the CDR3 is CASSLGASGGYEQYF.

There are many counts of this clone. The DNA ends 3 residues before the CDR3 does, and the rest of the CDR3 is filled in from the germline J gene. V usage is TRBV7-2 and J usage is TRBJ2-6; no clear D gene. The V end was cut by 3 bases, the J end by 1 base, with 4 bases between. The CDR3 is 14 residues long. From germline, CDR1 is SGHTA and CDR2 FQGNSA. The DNA read from the CDR3 is TGTGCCAGCAGCTTCATTTCTGGGGCCAACGTC. This encodes CASSFISGANV. The whole CDR3 is CASSFISGANVLTF. The full variable domain, in which reference TRBV7-2 and TRBJ2-6 provide the parts outside the CDR3, is GAGVSQSPSNKVTEKGKDVELRCDPISGHTALYWYRQSLGQGLEFLIYFQGNSAPDKSGLPSDRFSAERTGGSVSTLTIQRTQQEDSAVYLCASSFISGANVLTFGAGSRLTVL.